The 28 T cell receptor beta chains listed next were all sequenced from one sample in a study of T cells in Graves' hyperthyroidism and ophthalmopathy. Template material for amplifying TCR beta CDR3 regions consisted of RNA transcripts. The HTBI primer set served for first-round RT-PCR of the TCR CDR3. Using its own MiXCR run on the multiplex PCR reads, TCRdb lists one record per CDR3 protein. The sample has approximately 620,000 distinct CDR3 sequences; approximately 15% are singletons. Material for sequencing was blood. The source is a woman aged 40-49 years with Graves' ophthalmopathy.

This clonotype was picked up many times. The CDR3 DNA reads as TGTGCCAGCAGCAACCGGGCGGCGGACGAGCAGTACTTC. Translated, it gives CASSNRAADEQYF. The gene calls are TRBV11-2 and TRBJ2-7, with unresolved D. Trimming took off 5 bases at V and 5 bases at J, with 13 bases between the two ends. The CDR3 is made up of 13 amino acids. CDR1 SGHAT and CDR2 FQNNGV come from the germline V gene.

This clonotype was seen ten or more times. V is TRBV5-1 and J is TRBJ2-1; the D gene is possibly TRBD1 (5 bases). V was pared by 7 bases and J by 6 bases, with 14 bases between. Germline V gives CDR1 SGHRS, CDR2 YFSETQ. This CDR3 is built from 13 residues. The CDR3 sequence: CASGRSTGNEQFF. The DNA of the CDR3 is TGCGCCAGCGGGCGGAGTACAGGCAATGAGCAGTTCTTC. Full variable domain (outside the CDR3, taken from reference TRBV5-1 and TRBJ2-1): KAGVTQTPRYLIKTRGQQVTLSCSPISGHRSVSWYQQTPGQGLQFLFEYFSETQRNKGNFPGRFSGRQFSNSRSEMNVSTLELGDSALYLCASGRSTGNEQFFGPGTRLTVL.

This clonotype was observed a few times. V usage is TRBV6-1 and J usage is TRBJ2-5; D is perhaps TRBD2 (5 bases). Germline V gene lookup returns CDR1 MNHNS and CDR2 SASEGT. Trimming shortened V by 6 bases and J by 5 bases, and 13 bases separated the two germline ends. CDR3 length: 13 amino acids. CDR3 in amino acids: CASRIPGGETQYF. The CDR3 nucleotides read TGTGCCAGCAGGATCCCAGGCGGGGAGACCCAGTACTTC.

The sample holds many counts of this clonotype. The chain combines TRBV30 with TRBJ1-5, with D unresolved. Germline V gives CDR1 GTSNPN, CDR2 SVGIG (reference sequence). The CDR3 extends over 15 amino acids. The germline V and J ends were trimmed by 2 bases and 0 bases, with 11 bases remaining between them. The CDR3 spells CAWSLGQLSNQPQHF. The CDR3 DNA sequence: TGTGCCTGGAGTCTCGGGCAGCTTAGCAATCAGCCCCAGCATTTT.

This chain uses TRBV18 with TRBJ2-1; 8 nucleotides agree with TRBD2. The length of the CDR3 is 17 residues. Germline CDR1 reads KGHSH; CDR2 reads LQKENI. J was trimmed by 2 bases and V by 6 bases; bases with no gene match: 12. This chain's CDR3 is CASSREGRGPPYNEQFF. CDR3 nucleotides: TGTGCCAGCTCTCGGGAGGGGAGGGGACCTCCCTACAATGAGCAGTTCTTC. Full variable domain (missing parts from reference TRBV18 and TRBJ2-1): NAGVMQNPRHLVRRRGQEARLRCSPMKGHSHVYWYRQLPEEGLKFMVYLQKENIIDESGMPKERFSAEFPKEGPSILRIQQVVRGDSAAYFCASSREGRGPPYNEQFFGPGTRLTVL.

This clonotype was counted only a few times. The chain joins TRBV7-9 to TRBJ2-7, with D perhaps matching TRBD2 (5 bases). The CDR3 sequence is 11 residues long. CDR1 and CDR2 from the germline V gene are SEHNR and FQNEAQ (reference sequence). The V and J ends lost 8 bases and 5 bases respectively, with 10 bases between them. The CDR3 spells CASGPGDEQYF. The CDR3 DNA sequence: TGTGCCAGCGGGCCCGGGGACGAGCAGTACTTC.

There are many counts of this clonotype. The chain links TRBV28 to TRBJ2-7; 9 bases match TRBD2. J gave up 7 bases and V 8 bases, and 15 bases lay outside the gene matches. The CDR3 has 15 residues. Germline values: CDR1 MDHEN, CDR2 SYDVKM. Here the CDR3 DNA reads TGTGCCAGCTCTCGGGCGGCGGGAGGGCGAGGAGAGCAGTACTTC. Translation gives CASSRAAGGRGEQYF.

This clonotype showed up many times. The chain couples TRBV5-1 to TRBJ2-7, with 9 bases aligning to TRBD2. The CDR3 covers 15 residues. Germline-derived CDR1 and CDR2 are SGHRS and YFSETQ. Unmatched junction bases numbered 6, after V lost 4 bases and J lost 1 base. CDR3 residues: CASSPTSGSSYEQYF. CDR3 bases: TGCGCCAGCAGCCCGACTAGCGGATCATCCTACGAGCAGTACTTC.

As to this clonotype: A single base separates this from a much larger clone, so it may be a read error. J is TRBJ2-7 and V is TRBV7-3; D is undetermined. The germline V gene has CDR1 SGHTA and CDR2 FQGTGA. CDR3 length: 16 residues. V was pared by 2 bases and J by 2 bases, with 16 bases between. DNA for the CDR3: TGTGCCAGCAGCTTATATATGGCGCCCATACCCTACGAGCAGTACTTC. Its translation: CASSLYMAPIPYEQYF.

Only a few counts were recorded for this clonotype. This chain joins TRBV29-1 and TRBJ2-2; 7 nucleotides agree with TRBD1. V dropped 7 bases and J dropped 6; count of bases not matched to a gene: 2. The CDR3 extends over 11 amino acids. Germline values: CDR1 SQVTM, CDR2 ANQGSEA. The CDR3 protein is CSADRAGELFF. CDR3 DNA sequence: TGCAGCGCCGACAGGGCCGGGGAGCTGTTTTTT.

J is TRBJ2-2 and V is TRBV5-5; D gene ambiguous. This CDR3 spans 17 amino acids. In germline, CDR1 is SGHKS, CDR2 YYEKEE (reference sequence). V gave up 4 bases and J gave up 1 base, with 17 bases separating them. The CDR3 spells CASSRIRTAGNTGELFF. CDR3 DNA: TGTGCCAGCAGCCGGATTAGAACAGCCGGGAACACCGGGGAGCTGTTTTTT.

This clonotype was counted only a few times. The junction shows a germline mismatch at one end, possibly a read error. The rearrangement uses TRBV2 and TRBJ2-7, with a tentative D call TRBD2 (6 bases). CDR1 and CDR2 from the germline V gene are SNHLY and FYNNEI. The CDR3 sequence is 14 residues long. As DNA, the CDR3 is TGTGTCAGCAGTGGTGGTAGCGGATCCTACGAGCAGTACTTC. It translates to CVSSGGSGSYEQYF.

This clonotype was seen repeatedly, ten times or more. CDR3 nucleotides: TGTGCCAGCAGCTTAGAGTTGCCCGAGACCCAGTACTTC. It is translated as CASSLELPETQYF. The chain joins TRBV7-8 to TRBJ2-5; D unclear. Trimming took 1 base from V and 5 from J, leaving 8 bases between them. The CDR3 loop spans 13 amino acids. Germline V CDR1 and CDR2: SGHVS, FQNEAQ.

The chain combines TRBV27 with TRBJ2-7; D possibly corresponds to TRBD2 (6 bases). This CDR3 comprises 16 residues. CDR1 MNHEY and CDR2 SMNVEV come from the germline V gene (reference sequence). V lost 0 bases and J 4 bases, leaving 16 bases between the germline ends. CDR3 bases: TGTGCCAGCAGTTTATCGGGAGGCTTGCCGGAATACGAGCAGTACTTC. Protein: CASSLSGGLPEYEQYF.

The DNA of the CDR3 is TGTGCCAGTAGTATCGGAACAGGGTTAACCGGAGCTTTCTTT. Its protein is CASSIGTGLTGAFF. The V call is TRBV19, the J call TRBJ1-1, with TRBD1 as a possible D gene (6 bases). The germline V gene encodes CDR1 LNHDA and CDR2 SQIVND (reference sequence). Between the trimmed V and J ends, which lost 3 bases and 10 bases, there was a span of 18 bases. This CDR3 is 14 amino acids long. Looking up the rest from reference TRBV19 and TRBJ1-1 gives the full variable domain: DGGITQSPKYLFRKEGQNVTLSCEQNLNHDAMYWYRQDPGQGLRLIYYSQIVNDFQKGDIAEGYSVSREKKESFPLTVTSAQKNPTAFYLCASSIGTGLTGAFFGQGTRLTVV.

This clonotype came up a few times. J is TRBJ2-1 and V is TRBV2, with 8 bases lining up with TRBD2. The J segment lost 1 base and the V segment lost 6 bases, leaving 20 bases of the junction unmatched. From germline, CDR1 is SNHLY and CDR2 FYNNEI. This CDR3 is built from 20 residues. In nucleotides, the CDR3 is TGTGCCAGCAGCCAATCGGGGGGGGGGAACTACGATTCGTCCTACAATGAGCAGTTCTTC. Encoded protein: CASSQSGGGNYDSSYNEQFF. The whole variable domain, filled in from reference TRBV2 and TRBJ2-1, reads EPEVTQTPSHQVTQMGQEVILRCVPISNHLYFYWYRQILGQKVEFLVSFYNNEISEKSEIFDDQFSVERPDGSNFTLKIRSTKLEDSAMYFCASSQSGGGNYDSSYNEQFFGPGTRLTVL.

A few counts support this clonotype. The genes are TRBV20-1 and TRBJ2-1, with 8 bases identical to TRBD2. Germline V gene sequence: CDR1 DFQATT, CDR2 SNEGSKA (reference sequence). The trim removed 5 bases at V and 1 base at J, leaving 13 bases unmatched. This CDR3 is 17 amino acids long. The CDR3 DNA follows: TGCAGTGCTCCGACGTCTAGCGGGTCTCAATCCTACAATGAGCAGTTCTTC. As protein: CSAPTSSGSQSYNEQFF.

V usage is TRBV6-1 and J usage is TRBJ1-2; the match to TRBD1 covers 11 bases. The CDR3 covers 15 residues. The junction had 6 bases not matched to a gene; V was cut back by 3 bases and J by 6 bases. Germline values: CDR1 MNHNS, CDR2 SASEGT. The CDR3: CASSDGWDRGNGYTF. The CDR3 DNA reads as TGTGCCAGCAGTGACGGTTGGGACAGGGGGAATGGCTACACCTTC.

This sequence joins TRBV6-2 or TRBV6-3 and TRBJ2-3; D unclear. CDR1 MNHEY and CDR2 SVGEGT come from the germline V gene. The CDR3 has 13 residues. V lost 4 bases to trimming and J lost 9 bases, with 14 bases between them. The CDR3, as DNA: TGTGCCAGCAGTTCGAGACCGCCTGAGACGCAGTATTTT. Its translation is CASSSRPPETQYF.

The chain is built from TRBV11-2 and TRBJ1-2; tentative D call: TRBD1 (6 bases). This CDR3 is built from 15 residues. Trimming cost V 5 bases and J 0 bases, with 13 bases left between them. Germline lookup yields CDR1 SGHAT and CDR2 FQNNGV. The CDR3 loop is CASSLNDRPNYGYTF. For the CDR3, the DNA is TGTGCCAGCAGCCTAAATGACAGGCCTAACTATGGCTACACCTTC.

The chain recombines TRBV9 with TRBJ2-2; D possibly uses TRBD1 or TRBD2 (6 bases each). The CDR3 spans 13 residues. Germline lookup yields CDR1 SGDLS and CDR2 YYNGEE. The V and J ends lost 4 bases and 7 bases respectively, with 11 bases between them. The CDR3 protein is CASSKGGGGELFF. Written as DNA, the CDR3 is TGTGCCAGCAGCAAAGGAGGGGGCGGGGAGCTGTTTTTT. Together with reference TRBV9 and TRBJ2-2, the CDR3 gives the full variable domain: DSGVTQTPKHLITATGQRVTLRCSPRSGDLSVYWYQQSLDQGLQFLIQYYNGEERAKGNILERFSAQQFPDLHSELNLSSLELGDSALYFCASSKGGGGELFFGEGSRLTVL.

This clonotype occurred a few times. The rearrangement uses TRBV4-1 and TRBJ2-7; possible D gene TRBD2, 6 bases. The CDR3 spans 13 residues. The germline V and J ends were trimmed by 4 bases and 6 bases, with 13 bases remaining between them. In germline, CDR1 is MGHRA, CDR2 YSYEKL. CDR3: CASSPLDGGEQYF. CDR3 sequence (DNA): TGCGCCAGCAGCCCTTTGGACGGGGGCGAGCAGTACTTC.

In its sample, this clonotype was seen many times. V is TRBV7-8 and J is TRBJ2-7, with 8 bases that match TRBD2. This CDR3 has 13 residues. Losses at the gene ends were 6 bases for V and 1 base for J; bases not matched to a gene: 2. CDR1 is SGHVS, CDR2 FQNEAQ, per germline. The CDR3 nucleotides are TGTGCCAGCAGGATAGCGGGGTCCTACGAGCAGTACTTC. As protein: CASRIAGSYEQYF.

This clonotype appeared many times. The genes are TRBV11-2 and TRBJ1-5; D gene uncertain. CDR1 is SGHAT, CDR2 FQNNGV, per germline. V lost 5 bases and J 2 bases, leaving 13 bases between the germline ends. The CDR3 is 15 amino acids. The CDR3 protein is CASSRTAGGNQPQHF. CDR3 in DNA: TGTGCCAGCAGCCGAACTGCAGGTGGCAATCAGCCCCAGCATTTT.

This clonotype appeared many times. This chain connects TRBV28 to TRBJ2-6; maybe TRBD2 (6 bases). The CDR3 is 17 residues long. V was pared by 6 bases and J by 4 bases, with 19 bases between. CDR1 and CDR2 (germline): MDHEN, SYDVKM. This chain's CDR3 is CASSPGELGGGANVLTF. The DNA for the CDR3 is TGTGCCAGCAGCCCCGGGGAGCTAGGAGGGGGGGCCAACGTCCTGACTTTC.

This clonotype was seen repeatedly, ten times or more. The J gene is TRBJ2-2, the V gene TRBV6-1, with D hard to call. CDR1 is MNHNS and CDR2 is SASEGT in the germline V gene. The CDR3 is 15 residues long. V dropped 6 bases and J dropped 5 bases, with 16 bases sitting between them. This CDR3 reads CASSNMRRRTGELFF. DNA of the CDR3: TGTGCCAGCAGCAACATGCGCAGGAGAACCGGGGAGCTGTTTTTT.

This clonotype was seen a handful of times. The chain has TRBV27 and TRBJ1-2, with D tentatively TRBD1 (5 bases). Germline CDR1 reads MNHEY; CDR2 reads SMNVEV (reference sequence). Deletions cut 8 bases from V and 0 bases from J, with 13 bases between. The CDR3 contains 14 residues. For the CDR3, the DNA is TGTGCCAGCGGCCGTGGGGGAACTAACTATGGCTACACCTTC. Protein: CASGRGGTNYGYTF.

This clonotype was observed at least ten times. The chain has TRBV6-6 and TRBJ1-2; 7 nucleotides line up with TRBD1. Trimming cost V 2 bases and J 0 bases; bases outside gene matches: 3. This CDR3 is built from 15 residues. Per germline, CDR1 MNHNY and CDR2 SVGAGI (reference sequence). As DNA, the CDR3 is TGTGCCAGCAGTTACGGGGACAGCTCTAACTATGGCTACACCTTC. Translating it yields CASSYGDSSNYGYTF.